This T cell receptor (beta chain) was documented in a study of CD8 T cells in ankylosing spondylitis (dated by TCRdb to 2016 to 2017). Regarding the complete study: The study set out to find disease-linked TCR variants by profiling T cell receptor beta repertoires in ankylosing spondylitis patients and healthy donors. The whole study cohort included 108 healthy donors and some 27 ankylosing spondylitis patients. Samples of peripheral blood were taken, and for ankylosing spondylitis patients, synovial fluid was collected as well. The research as a whole found: Some TCR beta motif variants had previously been reported in synovial fluid and blood of reactive arthritis patients, which suggested common disease-initiation mechanisms. A CD8+ phenotype was shown by the disease-linked clones, which were found at relatively low frequencies in peripheral blood. The disease-linked clones were reported to be significantly enriched in matched synovial fluid samples from ankylosing spondylitis patients. A TCR beta motif of eight highly homologous amino acid variants appeared characteristic of blood from ankylosing spondylitis patients.

This sample was sequenced with an Illumina HiSeq 2500. Quantitative 5'-RACE with molecular barcodes was used to prepare TCR beta libraries. In the authors' own workflow: A new computational method based on a probabilistic model of VDJ rearrangement was used to identify disease-linked TCR variants. TCRdb itself trimmed the public reads at Q25 with fastp, ran MiXCR and retained productive beta chains. CDR3 protein duplicates are merged, each entry listing the most common genes and DNA. The V and J calls were not made by the authors but by TCRdb's processing. The sample yields 350,000 to 550,000 distinct CDR3 sequences; approximately 26% were counted once. The ten largest clones take up 0.89% of the sample. As to this clonotype: There is no known antigen for this receptor. Base qualities were left out, and no much larger clone turns up one base away.

CDR3 length: 13 amino acids, cysteine to phenylalanine. The CDR3 DNA has 39 bases and is translated from base 1. The germline V and J ends show losses of 6 bases and 5 bases respectively, and no gene match explains 6 bases of the junction. Reading the germline V gene (reference sequence) gives CDR1 SGHKS and CDR2 YYEKEE. This chain is built from TRBV5-5 and TRBJ2-5, with 8 junctional bases fitting TRBD1. Sequences were obtained from blood, either unsorted or a sorted T cell fraction (not recorded which). This TCR derives from a male donor with ankylosing spondylitis. CDR3 loop: CASKMTGEETQYF. The nucleotide sequence reads as follows: TGTGCCAGCAAGATGACAGGGGAGGAGACCCAGTACTTC.